This entry lists 20 T cell receptor beta chains sequenced from one sample in a study of neurological immune-mediated disorders. TCRdb re-derived calls from the 5' RACE reads in MiXCR, one entry per CDR3 protein. The sample has about 120,000 distinct CDR3 sequences, roughly 3.2% seen once. Sequencing was carried out using PBMCs. The receptor set was obtained from a woman aged 30 to 39 with multiple sclerosis.

Points on this clonotype: The CDR3 ends on some other residue instead of the conserved phenylalanine or tryptophan, so this is likely a read error. The J gene is TRBJ2-1, the V gene TRBV7-9, with unresolved D. This CDR3 has 17 residues. Germline CDR1 and CDR2: SEHNR and FQNEAQ (reference sequence). V lost 0 bases, J lost 0 bases, and 12 bases lay in between. CDR3: CASSLAGAPSSYNEQFN. CDR3 DNA: TGTGCCAGCAGCTTAGCCGGAGCGCCTAGCTCCTACAATGAGCAGTTCAAC.

This clonotype has ten or more counts. CDR3 residues: CSARDELGGYGYTF. The CDR3 coding sequence is TGCAGTGCTAGAGACGAACTAGGGGGCTATGGCTACACCTTC. The chain employs TRBV20-1 and TRBJ1-2; possibly TRBD1 for D (6 bases). The CDR3 loop spans 14 amino acids. The V gene lost 0 bases and the J gene lost 4 bases, with 12 bases spanning the gap. CDR1 and CDR2 from the germline V gene are DFQATT and SNEGSKA (reference sequence).

This clonotype was detected ten times or more. The CDR3 DNA reads TGTGCCAGCAGTTTAAGTAGTTATAACGAGCAGTACTTC. This gives the protein CASSLSSYNEQYF. This chain links TRBV27 with TRBJ2-7; unclear D gene. Germline loops: CDR1 MNHEY, CDR2 SMNVEV (reference sequence). The germline V and J ends were trimmed by 2 bases and 5 bases, with 10 bases remaining between them. This CDR3 is 13 amino acids long.

The table lists this clonotype with many counts. This chain joins TRBV20-1 and TRBJ2-1, with TRBD2 identical over 9 bases. CDR1 and CDR2 from the germline V gene are DFQATT and SNEGSKA (reference sequence). The CDR3 totals 13 residues. Trimming cost V 7 bases and J 7 bases; bases outside gene matches: 8. The CDR3: CSVKGTSWNEQFF. CDR3 bases: TGCAGTGTAAAGGGGACTAGCTGGAATGAGCAGTTCTTC.

This clonotype was detected ten times or more. This chain links TRBV2 with TRBJ1-5; D ambiguous. The CDR3 is 16 residues long. Looked up from germline, CDR1 is SNHLY and CDR2 is FYNNEI. The ends were cut back, 4 bases at V and 4 bases at J, with 17 bases in the middle. Here the CDR3 reads CASSVSNLMGNQPQHF. Written as DNA, the CDR3 is TGTGCCAGCAGTGTCTCCAATCTAATGGGGAATCAGCCCCAGCATTTT.

The V and J genes are TRBV7-6 and TRBJ2-1; a possible D gene is TRBD1 (6 bases). The germline V and J ends were trimmed by 7 bases and 3 bases, with 10 bases remaining between them. The CDR3 totals 13 residues. The germline gives CDR1 SGHVS, CDR2 FNYEAQ. CDR3 sequence: CASTKDSYNEQFF. CDR3 sequence (DNA): TGTGCCAGCACAAAGGACAGCTACAATGAGCAGTTCTTC.

This clonotype was recorded many times. This chain uses TRBV7-2 with TRBJ2-1, with 12 bases matching TRBD2. Germline V CDR1 and CDR2: SGHTA, FQGNSA. Trimming removed 5 bases from V and 6 bases from J; junction bases left unmatched: 5. The CDR3 sequence is 15 residues long. This CDR3 reads CASSALAGGFNEQFF. CDR3 bases: TGTGCCAGCAGCGCGCTAGCGGGGGGGTTCAATGAGCAGTTCTTC.

In this sample, this clonotype turned up many times. V gene TRBV7-2 combines with J gene TRBJ2-7, with 12 bases aligning to TRBD2. J lost 6 bases, V lost 2 bases, and 5 bases had no gene match. CDR1 and CDR2 (germline): SGHTA, FQGNSA. The CDR3 is made up of 15 amino acids. CDR3 region: CASSLLAGGPGEQYF. The DNA of the CDR3 is TGTGCCAGCAGCTTACTAGCGGGAGGGCCGGGCGAGCAGTACTTC.

In this sample, this clonotype turned up many times. The rearrangement joins TRBV20-1 to TRBJ2-2, with 13 positions matching TRBD2. Losses at the gene ends were 1 base for V and 0 bases for J; bases not matched to a gene: 5. The CDR3 spans 18 residues. CDR1 and CDR2 from the germline V gene are DFQATT and SNEGSKA (reference sequence). The CDR3 here is CSARVPGLAGPNTGELFF. The CDR3 DNA sequence: TGCAGTGCTAGAGTTCCGGGACTAGCGGGACCGAACACCGGGGAGCTGTTTTTT.

Ten or more counts support this clonotype. V and J are TRBV7-9 and TRBJ1-2, with D uncertain. Per germline, CDR1 SEHNR and CDR2 FQNEAQ (reference sequence). The CDR3 is 14 residues long. V gave up 1 base and J gave up 2 bases, with 8 bases separating them. The CDR3 DNA reads as TGTGCCAGCAGCTTAGTTCCAAGCAACTATGGCTACACCTTC. The encoded protein is CASSLVPSNYGYTF.

This clonotype was seen ten or more times. The chain combines TRBV12-3 or TRBV12-4 with TRBJ2-7; D is ambiguous. The V gene lost 6 bases and the J gene lost 5 bases, with 20 bases spanning the gap. The CDR3 has 15 amino acids. CDR3 DNA sequence: TGTGCCAGCAGCCCCCGATTGGTTTTAACCCACGAGCAGTACTTC. Translated: CASSPRLVLTHEQYF.

This clonotype was found many times. This chain connects TRBV7-2 to TRBJ2-3; 12 bases match TRBD2. V trimming: 4 bases; J trimming: 5 bases; junction bases outside the gene matches: 7. Germline V CDR1 and CDR2: SGHTA, FQGNSA. The CDR3 length is 16 residues. CDR3 residues: CASSSLAGGQGDTQYF. CDR3 sequence (DNA): TGTGCCAGCAGCTCCCTAGCGGGGGGGCAGGGAGATACGCAGTATTTT. The full variable domain, with the rest looked up from reference TRBV7-2 and TRBJ2-3, is GAGVSQSPSNKVTEKGKDVELRCDPISGHTALYWYRQSLGQGLEFLIYFQGNSAPDKSGLPSDRFSAERTGGSVSTLTIQRTQQEDSAVYLCASSSLAGGQGDTQYFGPGTRLTVL.

This clonotype was counted ten times or more. The rearrangement uses TRBV20-1 and TRBJ2-7; maybe TRBD2 (6 bases). The CDR3 contains 15 residues. Per the germline V gene, CDR1 is DFQATT and CDR2 is SNEGSKA (reference sequence). The V end was cut by 5 bases, the J end by 2 bases, with 19 bases between. CDR3 amino acids: CSAGLPGLSTYEQYF. The DNA for the CDR3 is TGCAGTGCTGGACTTCCGGGACTTTCTACCTACGAGCAGTACTTC.

This clonotype was observed many times. This chain uses TRBV18 with TRBJ1-1; D uncertain. Germline V gene data show CDR1 as KGHSH and CDR2 as LQKENI. The CDR3 consists of 12 residues. Trimming took 6 bases from V and 6 from J, leaving 11 bases between them. CDR3 loop: CASSQGPAEAFF. CDR3 DNA: TGTGCCAGCTCCCAAGGACCAGCTGAAGCTTTCTTT.

This clonotype was seen only a few times. The gene calls are TRBV10-2 and TRBJ1-5; no clear D. This CDR3 is built from 13 residues. V lost 3 bases to trimming and J lost 4 bases, with 7 bases between them. The germline gives CDR1 WSHSY, CDR2 SAAADI. The CDR3 spells CASSDLGNQPQHF. In DNA, the CDR3 is TGCGCCAGCAGTGATTTGGGGAATCAGCCCCAGCATTTT.

In its sample, this clonotype was seen many times. The rearrangement links TRBV3-1 to TRBJ2-2, with 10 bases lining up with TRBD2. Trimming removed 1 base from V and 1 base from J; junction bases left unmatched: 6. This CDR3 is built from 18 residues. Germline lookup yields CDR1 LGHDT and CDR2 YNNKEL (reference sequence). CDR3 protein: CASSQALAGVKNTGELFF. In nucleotides, the CDR3 is TGTGCCAGCAGCCAAGCTCTAGCGGGAGTGAAGAACACCGGGGAGCTGTTTTTT.

This clonotype came up many times. This chain links TRBV20-1 with TRBJ1-6; 9 bases are shared with TRBD1. Germline V CDR1 and CDR2: DFQATT, SNEGSKA (reference sequence). V trimming: 6 bases; J trimming: 10 bases; junction bases outside the gene matches: 10. The CDR3 sequence is 14 residues long. Here the CDR3 reads CSAAAGTGRSPLHF. In DNA form, the CDR3 reads TGCAGTGCCGCGGCCGGGACAGGGAGATCACCCCTCCACTTT.

Ten or more counts support this clonotype. This rearrangement joins TRBV11-3 to TRBJ2-4; D possibly corresponds to TRBD1 (5 bases). Trimming cost V 0 bases and J 10 bases, with 10 bases left between them. CDR1 and CDR2 from the germline V gene are SGHNT and YENEEA. There are 13 residues in the CDR3. CDR3 DNA sequence: TGTGCCAGCAGCTTAGAGGCAGGGCGGATTCAGTACTTC. Translation: CASSLEAGRIQYF. Using reference TRBV11-3 and TRBJ2-4 for the parts outside the CDR3, the full variable domain is EAGVVQSPRYKIIEKKQPVAFWCNPISGHNTLYWYLQNLGQGPELLIRYENEEAVDDSQLPKDRFSAERLKGVDSTLKIQPAELGDSAVYLCASSLEAGRIQYFGAGTRLSVL.

This clonotype was detected many times. J is TRBJ2-5 and V is TRBV5-1, with D possibly being TRBD1 (6 bases). V was trimmed by 1 base and J by 4 bases, leaving 14 bases between them. CDR3 size: 15 residues. Germline V lookup: CDR1 SGHRS, CDR2 YFSETQ. The CDR3 region is CASSLFGARGETQYF. In DNA, the CDR3 is TGCGCCAGCAGCTTGTTTGGCGCCAGGGGAGAGACCCAGTACTTC.

There are many counts of this clonotype. The chain is built from TRBV5-1 and TRBJ1-5, with D maybe TRBD1 (5 bases). CDR1 and CDR2 from the germline V gene are SGHRS and YFSETQ. Trimming took 0 bases from V and 7 from J, leaving 11 bases between them. The CDR3 is 14 residues long. The CDR3 reads CASSLGQPGQPQHF. The CDR3 coding sequence is TGCGCCAGCAGCTTGGGACAGCCTGGGCAGCCCCAGCATTTT.